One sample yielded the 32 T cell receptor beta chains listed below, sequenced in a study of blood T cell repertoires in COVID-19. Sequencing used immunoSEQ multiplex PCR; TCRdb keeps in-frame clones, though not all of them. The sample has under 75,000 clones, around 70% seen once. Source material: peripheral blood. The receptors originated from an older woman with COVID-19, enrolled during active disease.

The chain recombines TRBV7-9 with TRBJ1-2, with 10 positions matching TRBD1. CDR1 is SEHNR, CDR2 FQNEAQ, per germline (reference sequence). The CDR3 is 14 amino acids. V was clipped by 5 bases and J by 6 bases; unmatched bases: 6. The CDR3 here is CASSLSTGGDGYTF. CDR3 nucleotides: TGTGCCAGCAGCCTATCGACAGGGGGCGATGGCTACACCTTC.

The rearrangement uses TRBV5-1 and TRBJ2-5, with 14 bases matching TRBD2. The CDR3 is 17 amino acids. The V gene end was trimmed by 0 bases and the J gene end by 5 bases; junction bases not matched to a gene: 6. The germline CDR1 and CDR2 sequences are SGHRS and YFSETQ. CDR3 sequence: CASSLATSGGVAETQYF. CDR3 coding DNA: TGCGCCAGCAGCTTGGCGACTAGCGGGGGGGTTGCGGAGACCCAGTACTTC.

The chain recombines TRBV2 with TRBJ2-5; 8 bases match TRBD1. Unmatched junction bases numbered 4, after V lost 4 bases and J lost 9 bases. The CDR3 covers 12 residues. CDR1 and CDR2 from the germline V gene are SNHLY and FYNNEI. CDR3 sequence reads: CASSVQGAAQYF. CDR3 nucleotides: TGTGCCAGCAGTGTGCAGGGGGCGGCCCAGTACTTC.

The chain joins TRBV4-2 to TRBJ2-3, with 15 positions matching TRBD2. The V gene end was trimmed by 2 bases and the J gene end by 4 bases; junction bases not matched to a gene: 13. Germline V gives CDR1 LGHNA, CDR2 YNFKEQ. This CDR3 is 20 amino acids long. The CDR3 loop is CASSQNLGTSGGIVADTQYF. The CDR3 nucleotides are TGTGCCAGCAGCCAAAACTTGGGGACTAGCGGGGGGATAGTGGCAGATACGCAGTATTTT.

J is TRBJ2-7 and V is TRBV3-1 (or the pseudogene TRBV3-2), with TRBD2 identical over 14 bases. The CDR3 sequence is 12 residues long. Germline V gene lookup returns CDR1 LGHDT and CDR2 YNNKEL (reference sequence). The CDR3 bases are TGTGGGGGGACTAGCGGGAGACGCGAGCAGTACGTC. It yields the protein CGGTSGRREQYV.

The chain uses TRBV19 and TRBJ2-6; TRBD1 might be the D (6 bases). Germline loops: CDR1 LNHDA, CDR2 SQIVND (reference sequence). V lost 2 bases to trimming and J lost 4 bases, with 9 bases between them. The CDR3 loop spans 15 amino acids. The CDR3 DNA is TGTGCCAGTAGTATAAGGGGGACCGGGGCCAACGTCCTGACTTTC. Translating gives CASSIRGTGANVLTF. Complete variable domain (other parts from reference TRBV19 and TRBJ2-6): DGGITQSPKYLFRKEGQNVTLSCEQNLNHDAMYWYRQDPGQGLRLIYYSQIVNDFQKGDIAEGYSVSREKKESFPLTVTSAQKNPTAFYLCASSIRGTGANVLTFGAGSRLTVL.

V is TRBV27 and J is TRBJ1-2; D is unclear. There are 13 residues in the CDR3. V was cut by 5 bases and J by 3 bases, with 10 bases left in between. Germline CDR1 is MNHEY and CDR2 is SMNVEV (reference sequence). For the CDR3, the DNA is TGTGCCAGCAGTGGCCTAGGATACTATGGCTACACCTTC. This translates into CASSGLGYYGYTF.

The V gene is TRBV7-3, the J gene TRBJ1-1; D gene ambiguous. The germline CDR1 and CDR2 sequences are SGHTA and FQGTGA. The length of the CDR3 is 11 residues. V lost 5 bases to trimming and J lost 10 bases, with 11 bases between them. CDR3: CASSQTRGAFF. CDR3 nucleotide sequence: TGTGCCAGCAGCCAAACCCGAGGAGCTTTCTTT.

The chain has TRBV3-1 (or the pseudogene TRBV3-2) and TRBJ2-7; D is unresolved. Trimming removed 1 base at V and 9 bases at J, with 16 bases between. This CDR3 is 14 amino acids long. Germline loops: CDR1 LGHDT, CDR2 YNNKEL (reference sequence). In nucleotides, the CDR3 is TGTGCCAGCAGCCAAGGCTCCCCCCGACAAGGGCAGTACTTC. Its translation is CASSQGSPRQGQYF.

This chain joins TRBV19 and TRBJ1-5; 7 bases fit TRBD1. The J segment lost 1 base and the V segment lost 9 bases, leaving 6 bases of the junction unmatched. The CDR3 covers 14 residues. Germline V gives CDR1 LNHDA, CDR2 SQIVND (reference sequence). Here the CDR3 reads CASTQQGSNQPQHF. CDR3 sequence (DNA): TGTGCCAGCACCCAACAGGGGAGCAATCAGCCCCAGCATTTT.

The CDR3 region is CASSGTGTQPQHF. CDR3 bases: TGTGCCAGCAGCGGGACAGGGACTCAGCCCCAGCATTTT. V and J are TRBV6-5 and TRBJ1-5; 9 bases are shared with TRBD1. Germline V gene data show CDR1 as MNHEY and CDR2 as SVGAGI. With 6 bases clipped from V and 6 bases from J, the junction kept 3 bases outside the gene matches. The CDR3 runs 13 residues.

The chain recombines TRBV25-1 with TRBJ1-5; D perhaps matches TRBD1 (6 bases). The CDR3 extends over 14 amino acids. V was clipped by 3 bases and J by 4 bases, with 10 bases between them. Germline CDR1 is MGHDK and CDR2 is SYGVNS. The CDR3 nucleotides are TGTGCCAGCAGTGACGGGACACGTAATCAGCCCCAGCATTTT. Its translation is CASSDGTRNQPQHF.

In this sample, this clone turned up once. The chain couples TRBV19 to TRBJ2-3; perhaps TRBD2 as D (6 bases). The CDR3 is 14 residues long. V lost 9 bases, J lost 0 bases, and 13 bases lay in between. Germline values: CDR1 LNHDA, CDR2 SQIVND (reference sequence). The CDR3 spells CASGGASSTDTQYF. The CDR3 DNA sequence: TGTGCCAGCGGAGGGGCTTCTAGCACAGATACGCAGTATTTT.

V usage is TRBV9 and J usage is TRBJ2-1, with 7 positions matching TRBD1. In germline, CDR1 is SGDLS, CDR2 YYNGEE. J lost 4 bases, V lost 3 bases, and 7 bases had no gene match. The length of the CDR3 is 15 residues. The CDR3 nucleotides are TGTGCCAGCAGCGGGACAGGTACCCTGTACAATGAGCAGTTCTTC. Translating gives CASSGTGTLYNEQFF.

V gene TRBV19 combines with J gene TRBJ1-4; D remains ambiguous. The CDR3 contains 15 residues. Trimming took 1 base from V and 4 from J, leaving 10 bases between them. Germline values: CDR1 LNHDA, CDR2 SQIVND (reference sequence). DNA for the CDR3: TGTGCCAGTAGTATAGCGGACGGACTTAATGAAAAACTGTTTTTT. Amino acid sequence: CASSIADGLNEKLFF.

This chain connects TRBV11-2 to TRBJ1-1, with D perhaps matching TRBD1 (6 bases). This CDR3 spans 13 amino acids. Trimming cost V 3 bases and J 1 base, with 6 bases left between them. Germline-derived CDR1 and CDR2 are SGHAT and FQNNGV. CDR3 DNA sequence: TGTGCCAGCAGCTTGACAGGGAACACTGAAGCTTTCTTT. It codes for CASSLTGNTEAFF.

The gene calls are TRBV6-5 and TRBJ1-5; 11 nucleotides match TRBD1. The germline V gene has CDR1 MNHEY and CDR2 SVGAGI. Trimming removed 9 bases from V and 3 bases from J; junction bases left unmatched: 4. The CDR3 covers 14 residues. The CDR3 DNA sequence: TGTGCCAGTCGGACAGGGGGCAACAATCAGCCCCAGCATTTT. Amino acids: CASRTGGNNQPQHF.

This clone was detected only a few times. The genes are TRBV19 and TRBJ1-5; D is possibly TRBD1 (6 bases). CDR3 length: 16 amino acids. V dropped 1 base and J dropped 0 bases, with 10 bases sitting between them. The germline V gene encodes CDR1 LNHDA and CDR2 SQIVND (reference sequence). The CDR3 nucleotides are TGTGCCAGTAGTATAGTAACAGGGATTAGCAATCAGCCCCAGCATTTT. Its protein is CASSIVTGISNQPQHF. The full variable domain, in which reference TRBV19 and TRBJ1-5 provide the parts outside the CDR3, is DGGITQSPKYLFRKEGQNVTLSCEQNLNHDAMYWYRQDPGQGLRLIYYSQIVNDFQKGDIAEGYSVSREKKESFPLTVTSAQKNPTAFYLCASSIVTGISNQPQHFGDGTRLSIL.

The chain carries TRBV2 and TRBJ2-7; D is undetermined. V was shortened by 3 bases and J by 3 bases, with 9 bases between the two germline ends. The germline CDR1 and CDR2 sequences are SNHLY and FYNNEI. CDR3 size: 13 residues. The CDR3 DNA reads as TGTGCCAGCAGTGACGGCCCGGGCTACGAGCAGTACTTC. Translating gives CASSDGPGYEQYF.

CDR3 DNA: TGTGCCAGCAGGGAACAGGGGGAATTCGGCGAGACCCAGTACTTC. Encoded protein: CASREQGEFGETQYF. The chain carries TRBV2 and TRBJ2-5, with TRBD1 matching 8 bases. Germline V CDR1 and CDR2: SNHLY, FYNNEI. V trimming: 6 bases; J trimming: 5 bases; junction bases outside the gene matches: 11. This CDR3 contains 15 residues.

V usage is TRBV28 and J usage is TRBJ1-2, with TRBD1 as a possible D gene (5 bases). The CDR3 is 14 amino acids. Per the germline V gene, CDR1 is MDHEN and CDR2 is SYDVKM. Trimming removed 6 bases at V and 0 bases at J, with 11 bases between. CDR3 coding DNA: TGTGCCAGCAGGATGGGGGGATCTAACTATGGCTACACCTTC. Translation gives CASRMGGSNYGYTF.

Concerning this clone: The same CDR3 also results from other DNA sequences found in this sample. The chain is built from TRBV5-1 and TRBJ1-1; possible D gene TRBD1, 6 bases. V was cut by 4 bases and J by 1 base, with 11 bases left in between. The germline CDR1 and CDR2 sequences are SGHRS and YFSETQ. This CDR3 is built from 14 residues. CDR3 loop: CASSIQTGNTEAFF. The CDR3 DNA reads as TGCGCCAGCAGCATCCAGACAGGGAACACTGAAGCTTTCTTT.

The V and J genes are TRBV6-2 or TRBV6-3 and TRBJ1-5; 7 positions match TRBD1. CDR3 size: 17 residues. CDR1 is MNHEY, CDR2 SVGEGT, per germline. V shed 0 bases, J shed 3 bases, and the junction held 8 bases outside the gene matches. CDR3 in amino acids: CASSYSTGRGFNQPQHF. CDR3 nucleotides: TGTGCCAGCAGTTACTCGACCGGCAGGGGGTTCAATCAGCCCCAGCATTTT.

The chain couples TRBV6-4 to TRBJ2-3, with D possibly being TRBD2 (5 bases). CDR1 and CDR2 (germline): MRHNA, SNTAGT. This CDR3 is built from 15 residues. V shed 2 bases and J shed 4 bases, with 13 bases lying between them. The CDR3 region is CASSDGGQASDTQYF. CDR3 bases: TGTGCCAGCAGTGACGGCGGGCAAGCCTCAGATACGCAGTATTTT.

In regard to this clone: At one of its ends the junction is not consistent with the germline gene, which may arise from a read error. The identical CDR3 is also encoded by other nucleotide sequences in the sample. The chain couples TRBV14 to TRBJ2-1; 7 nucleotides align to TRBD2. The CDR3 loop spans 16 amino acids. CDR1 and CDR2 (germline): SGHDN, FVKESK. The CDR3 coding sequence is TGTGCCAGCAGTCAAGAGCGTCTAGCGGCCTACAATGAGCAGTTCTTC. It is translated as CASSQERLAAYNEQFF.

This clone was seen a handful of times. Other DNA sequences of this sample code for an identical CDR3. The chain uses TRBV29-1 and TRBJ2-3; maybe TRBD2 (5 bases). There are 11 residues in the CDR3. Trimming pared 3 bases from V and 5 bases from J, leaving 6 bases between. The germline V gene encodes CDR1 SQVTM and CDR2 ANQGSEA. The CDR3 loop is CSVDRGDTQYF. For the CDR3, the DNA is TGCAGCGTTGACCGGGGAGATACGCAGTATTTT.

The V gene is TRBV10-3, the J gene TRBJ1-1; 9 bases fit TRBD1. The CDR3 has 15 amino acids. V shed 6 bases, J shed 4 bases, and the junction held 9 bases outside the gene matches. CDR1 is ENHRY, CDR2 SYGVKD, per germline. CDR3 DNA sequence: TGTGCCATCAGGGGGGACAGGGCGAAGAGCACTGAAGCTTTCTTT. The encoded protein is CAIRGDRAKSTEAFF.

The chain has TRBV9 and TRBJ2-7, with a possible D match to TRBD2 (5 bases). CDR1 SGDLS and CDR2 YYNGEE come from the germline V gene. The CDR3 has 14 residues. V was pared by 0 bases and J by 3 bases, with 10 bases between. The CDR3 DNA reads TGTGCCAGCAGCGTAGGAGGGTGGGACTACGAGCAGTACTTC. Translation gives CASSVGGWDYEQYF. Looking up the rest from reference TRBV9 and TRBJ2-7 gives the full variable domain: DSGVTQTPKHLITATGQRVTLRCSPRSGDLSVYWYQQSLDQGLQFLIQYYNGEERAKGNILERFSAQQFPDLHSELNLSSLELGDSALYFCASSVGGWDYEQYFGPGTRLTVT.

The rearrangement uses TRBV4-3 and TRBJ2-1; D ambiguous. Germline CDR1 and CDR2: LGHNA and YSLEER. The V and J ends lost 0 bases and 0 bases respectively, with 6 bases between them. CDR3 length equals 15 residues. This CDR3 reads CASSQDPGSYNEQFF. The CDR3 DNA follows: TGCGCCAGCAGCCAAGATCCGGGCTCCTACAATGAGCAGTTCTTC.

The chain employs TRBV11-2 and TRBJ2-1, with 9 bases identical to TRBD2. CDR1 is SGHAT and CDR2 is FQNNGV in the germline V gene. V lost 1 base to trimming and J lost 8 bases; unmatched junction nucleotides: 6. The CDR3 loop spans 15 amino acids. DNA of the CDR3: TGTGCCAGCAGCTTAGCTAGCGGGATGCTCGATGAGCAGTTCTTC. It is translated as CASSLASGMLDEQFF.

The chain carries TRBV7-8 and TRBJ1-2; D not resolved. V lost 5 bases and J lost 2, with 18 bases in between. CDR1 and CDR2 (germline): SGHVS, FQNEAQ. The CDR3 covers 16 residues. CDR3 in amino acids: CASSPLPTPLNYGYTF. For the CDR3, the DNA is TGTGCCAGCAGCCCTTTACCGACACCTCTCAACTATGGCTACACCTTC.

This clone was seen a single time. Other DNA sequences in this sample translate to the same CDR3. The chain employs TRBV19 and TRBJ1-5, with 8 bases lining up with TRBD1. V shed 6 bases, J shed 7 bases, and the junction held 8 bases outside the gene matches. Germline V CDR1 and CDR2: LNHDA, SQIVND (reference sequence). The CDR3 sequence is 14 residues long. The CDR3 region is CASSTSGGGQPQHF. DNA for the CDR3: TGTGCCAGTAGCACTTCAGGGGGCGGACAGCCCCAGCATTTT. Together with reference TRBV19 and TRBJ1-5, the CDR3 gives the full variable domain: DGGITQSPKYLFRKEGQNVTLSCEQNLNHDAMYWYRQDPGQGLRLIYYSQIVNDFQKGDIAEGYSVSREKKESFPLTVTSAQKNPTAFYLCASSTSGGGQPQHFGDGTRLSIL.